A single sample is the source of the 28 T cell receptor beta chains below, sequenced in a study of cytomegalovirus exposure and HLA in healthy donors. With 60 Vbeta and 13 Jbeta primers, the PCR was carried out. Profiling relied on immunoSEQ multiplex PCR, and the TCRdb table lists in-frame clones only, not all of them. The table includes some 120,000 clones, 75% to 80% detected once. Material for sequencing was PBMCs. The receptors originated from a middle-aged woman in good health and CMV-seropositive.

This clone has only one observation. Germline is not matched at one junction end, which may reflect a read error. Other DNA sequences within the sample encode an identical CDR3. DNA of the CDR3: TGTGCCAGCAGCCCCCGGTTCCTCACTAATGAGAAACTGTTTTTT. Its translation: CASSPRFLTNEKLFF. This sequence joins TRBV7-8 and TRBJ1-4; the D is unclear. Germline V gives CDR1 SGHVS, CDR2 FQNEAQ. This CDR3 is built from 15 residues.

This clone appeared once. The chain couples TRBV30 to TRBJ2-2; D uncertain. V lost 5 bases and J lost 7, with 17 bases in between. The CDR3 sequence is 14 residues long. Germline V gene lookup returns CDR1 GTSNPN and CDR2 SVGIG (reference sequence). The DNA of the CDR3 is TGTGCCTGGTGTCCCACCCCTCGGTACGGGGAGCTGTTTTTT. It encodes CAWCPTPRYGELFF.

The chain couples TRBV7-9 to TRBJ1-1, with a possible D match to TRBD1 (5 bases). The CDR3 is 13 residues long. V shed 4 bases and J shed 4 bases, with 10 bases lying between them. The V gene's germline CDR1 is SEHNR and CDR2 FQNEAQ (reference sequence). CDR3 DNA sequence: TGTGCCAGCAGCTCGGGGGGTATCACTGAAGCTTTCTTT. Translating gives CASSSGGITEAFF. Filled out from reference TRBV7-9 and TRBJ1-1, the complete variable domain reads DTGVSQNPRHKITKRGQNVTFRCDPISEHNRLYWYRQTLGQGPEFLTYFQNEAQLEKSRLLSDRFSAERPKGSFSTLEIQRTEQGDSAMYLCASSSGGITEAFFGQGTRLTVV.

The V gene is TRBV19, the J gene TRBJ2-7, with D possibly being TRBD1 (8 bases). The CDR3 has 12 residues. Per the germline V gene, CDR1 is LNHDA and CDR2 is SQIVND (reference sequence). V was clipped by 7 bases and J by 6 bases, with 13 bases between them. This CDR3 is CASNRGEGEQYF. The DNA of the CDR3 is TGTGCCAGTAACAGGGGGGAGGGCGAGCAGTACTTC. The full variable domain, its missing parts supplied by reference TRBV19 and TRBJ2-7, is DGGITQSPKYLFRKEGQNVTLSCEQNLNHDAMYWYRQDPGQGLRLIYYSQIVNDFQKGDIAEGYSVSREKKESFPLTVTSAQKNPTAFYLCASNRGEGEQYFGPGTRLTVT.

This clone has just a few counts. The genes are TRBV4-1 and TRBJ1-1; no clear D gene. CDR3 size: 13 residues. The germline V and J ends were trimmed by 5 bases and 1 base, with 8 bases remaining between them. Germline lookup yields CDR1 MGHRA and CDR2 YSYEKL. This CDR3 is CASSLAGNTEAFF. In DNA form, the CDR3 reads TGCGCCAGCAGCTTAGCTGGGAACACTGAAGCTTTCTTT.

The CDR3: CASRRGYEGANVLTF. DNA of the CDR3: TGTGCCAGCAGGAGAGGGTATGAGGGGGCCAACGTCCTGACTTTC. The V and J genes are TRBV6-1 and TRBJ2-6; D possibly corresponds to TRBD2 (5 bases). CDR3 size: 15 residues. Trimming took 6 bases from V and 4 from J, leaving 13 bases between them. Germline CDR1 MNHNS, CDR2 SASEGT.

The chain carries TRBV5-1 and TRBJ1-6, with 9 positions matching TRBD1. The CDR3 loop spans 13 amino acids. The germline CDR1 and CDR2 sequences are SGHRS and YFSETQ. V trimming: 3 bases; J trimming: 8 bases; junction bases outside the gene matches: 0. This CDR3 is CASSWDRDSPLHF. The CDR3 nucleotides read TGCGCCAGCAGCTGGGACAGGGATTCACCCCTCCACTTT.

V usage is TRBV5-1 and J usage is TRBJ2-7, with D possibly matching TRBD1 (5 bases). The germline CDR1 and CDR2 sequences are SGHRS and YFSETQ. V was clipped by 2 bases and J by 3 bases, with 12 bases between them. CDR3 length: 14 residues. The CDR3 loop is CASSFSGQNYEQYF. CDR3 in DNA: TGCGCCAGCAGCTTTTCTGGACAAAACTACGAGCAGTACTTC.

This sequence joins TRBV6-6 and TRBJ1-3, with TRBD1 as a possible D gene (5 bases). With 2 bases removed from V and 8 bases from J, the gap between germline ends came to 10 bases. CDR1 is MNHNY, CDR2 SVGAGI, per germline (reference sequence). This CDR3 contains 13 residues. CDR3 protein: CASSYTGDDTIYF. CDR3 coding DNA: TGTGCCAGCAGTTACACGGGGGATGACACCATATATTTT.

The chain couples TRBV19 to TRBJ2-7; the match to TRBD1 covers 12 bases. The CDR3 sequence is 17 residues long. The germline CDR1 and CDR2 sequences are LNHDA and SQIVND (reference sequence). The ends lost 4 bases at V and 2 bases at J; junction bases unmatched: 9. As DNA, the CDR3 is TGTGCCAGTAGTACCGACTCCGGGACAGGGGGCCCCTACGAGCAGTACTTC. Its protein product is CASSTDSGTGGPYEQYF.

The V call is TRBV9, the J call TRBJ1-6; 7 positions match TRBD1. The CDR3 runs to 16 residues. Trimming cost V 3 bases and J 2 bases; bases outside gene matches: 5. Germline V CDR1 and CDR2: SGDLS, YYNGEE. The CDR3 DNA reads TGTGCCAGCAGCGACCGACAGGGAACCTATAATTCACCCCTCCACTTT. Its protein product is CASSDRQGTYNSPLHF.

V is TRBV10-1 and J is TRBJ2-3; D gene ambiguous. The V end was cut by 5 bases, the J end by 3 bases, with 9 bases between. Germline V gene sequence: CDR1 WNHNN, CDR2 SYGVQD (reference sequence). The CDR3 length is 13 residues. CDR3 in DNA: TGCGCCAGCAGTTCCACCGGGACAGATACGCAGTATTTT. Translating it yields CASSSTGTDTQYF.

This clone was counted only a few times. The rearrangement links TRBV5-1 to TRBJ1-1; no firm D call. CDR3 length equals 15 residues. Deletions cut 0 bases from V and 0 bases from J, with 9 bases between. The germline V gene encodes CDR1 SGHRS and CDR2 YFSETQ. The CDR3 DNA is TGCGCCAGCAGCTTGGCCGGTCACTTGAACACTGAAGCTTTCTTT. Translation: CASSLAGHLNTEAFF.

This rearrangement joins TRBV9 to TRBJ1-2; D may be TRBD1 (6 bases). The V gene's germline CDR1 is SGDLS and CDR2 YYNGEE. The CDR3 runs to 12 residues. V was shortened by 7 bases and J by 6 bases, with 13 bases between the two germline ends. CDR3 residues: CASHRDDDGYTF. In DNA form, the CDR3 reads TGTGCCAGCCACAGGGACGATGATGGCTACACCTTC.

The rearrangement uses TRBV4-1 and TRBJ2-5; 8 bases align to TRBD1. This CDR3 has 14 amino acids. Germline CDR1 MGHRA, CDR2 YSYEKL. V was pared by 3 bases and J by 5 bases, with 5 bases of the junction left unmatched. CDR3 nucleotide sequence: TGCGCCAGCAGCCAGACAGGGGTTTTGGAGACCCAGTACTTC. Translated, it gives CASSQTGVLETQYF.

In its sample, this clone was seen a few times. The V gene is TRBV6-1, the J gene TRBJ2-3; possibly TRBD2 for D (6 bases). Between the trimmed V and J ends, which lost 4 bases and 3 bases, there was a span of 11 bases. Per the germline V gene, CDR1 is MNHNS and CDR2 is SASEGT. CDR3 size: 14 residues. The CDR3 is CASSGRGGTDTQYF. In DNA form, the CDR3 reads TGTGCCAGCAGTGGTCGTGGGGGGACAGATACGCAGTATTTT.

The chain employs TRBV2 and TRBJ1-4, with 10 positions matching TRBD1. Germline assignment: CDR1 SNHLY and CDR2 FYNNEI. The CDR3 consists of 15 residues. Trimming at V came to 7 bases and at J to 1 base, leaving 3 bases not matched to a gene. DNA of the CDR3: TGTGCCAGCAAAGACAGGGGGCTAACTAATGAAAAACTGTTTTTT. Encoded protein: CASKDRGLTNEKLFF.

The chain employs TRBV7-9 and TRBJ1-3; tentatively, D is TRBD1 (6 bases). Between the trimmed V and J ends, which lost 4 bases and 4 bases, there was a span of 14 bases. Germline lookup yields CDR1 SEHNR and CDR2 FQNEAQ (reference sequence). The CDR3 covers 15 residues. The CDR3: CASSWGGGRGNTIYF. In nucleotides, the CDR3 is TGTGCCAGCAGCTGGGGCGGGGGGCGCGGAAACACCATATATTTT.

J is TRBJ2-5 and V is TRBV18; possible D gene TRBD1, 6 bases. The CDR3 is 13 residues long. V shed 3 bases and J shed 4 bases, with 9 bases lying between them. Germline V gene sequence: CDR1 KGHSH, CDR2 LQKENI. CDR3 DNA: TGTGCCAGCTCACCCCAACAGGGAGAGACCCAGTACTTC. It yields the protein CASSPQQGETQYF.

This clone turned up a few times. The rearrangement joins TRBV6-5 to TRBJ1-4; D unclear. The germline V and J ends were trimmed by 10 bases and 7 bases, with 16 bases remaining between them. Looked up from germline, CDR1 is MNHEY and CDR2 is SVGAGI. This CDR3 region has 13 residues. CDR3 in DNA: TGTGCCACCGCTAGAACGGGATTTGAAAAACTGTTTTTT. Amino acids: CATARTGFEKLFF.

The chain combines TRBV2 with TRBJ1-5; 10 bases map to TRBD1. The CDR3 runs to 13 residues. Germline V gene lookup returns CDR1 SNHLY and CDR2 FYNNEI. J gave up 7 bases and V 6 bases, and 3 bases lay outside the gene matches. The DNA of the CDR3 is TGTGCCAGCAGGGACAGGGGGAACCAGCCCCAGCATTTT. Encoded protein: CASRDRGNQPQHF. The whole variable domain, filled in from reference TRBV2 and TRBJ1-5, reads EPEVTQTPSHQVTQMGQEVILRCVPISNHLYFYWYRQILGQKVEFLVSFYNNEISEKSEIFDDQFSVERPDGSNFTLKIRSTKLEDSAMYFCASRDRGNQPQHFGDGTRLSIL.

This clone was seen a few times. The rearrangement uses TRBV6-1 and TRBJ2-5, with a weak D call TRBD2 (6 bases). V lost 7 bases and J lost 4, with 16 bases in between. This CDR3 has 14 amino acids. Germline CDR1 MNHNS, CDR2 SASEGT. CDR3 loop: CASTSGSGGETQYF. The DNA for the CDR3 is TGTGCCAGCACCTCAGGGTCCGGGGGAGAGACCCAGTACTTC.

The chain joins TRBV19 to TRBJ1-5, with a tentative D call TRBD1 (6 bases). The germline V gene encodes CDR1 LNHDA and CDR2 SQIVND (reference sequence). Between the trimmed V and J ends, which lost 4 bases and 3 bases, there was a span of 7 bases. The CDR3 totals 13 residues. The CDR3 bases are TGTGCCAGTAGTAACAGGGACAATCAGCCCCAGCATTTT. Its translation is CASSNRDNQPQHF.

The CDR3 sequence is CASSRRVIDTGELFF. DNA for the CDR3: TGCGCCAGCAGCCGCAGGGTAATAGACACCGGGGAGCTGTTTTTT. V and J are TRBV4-1 and TRBJ2-2, with D possibly TRBD1 on 5 matching bases. In germline, CDR1 is MGHRA, CDR2 YSYEKL. V gave up 4 bases and J gave up 3 bases, with 12 bases separating them. The CDR3 spans 15 residues.

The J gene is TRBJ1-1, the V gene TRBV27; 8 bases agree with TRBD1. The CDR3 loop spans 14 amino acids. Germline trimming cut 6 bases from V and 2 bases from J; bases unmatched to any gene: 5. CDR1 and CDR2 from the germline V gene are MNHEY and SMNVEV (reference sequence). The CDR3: CASRGTGFNTEAFF. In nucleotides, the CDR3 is TGTGCCAGCAGGGGGACAGGATTTAACACTGAAGCTTTCTTT.

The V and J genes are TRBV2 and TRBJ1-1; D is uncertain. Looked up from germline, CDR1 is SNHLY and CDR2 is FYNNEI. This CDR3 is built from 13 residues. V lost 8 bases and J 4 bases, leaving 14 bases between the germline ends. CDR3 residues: CASLNVEGTEAFF. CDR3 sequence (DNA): TGTGCCAGCCTAAACGTAGAGGGCACTGAAGCTTTCTTT.

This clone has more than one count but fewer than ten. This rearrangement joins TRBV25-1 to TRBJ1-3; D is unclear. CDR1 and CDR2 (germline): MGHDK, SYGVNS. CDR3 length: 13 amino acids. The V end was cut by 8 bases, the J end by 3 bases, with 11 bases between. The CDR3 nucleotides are TGTGCCAGCCAATTGACTGGTGGAAACACCATATATTTT. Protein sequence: CASQLTGGNTIYF.

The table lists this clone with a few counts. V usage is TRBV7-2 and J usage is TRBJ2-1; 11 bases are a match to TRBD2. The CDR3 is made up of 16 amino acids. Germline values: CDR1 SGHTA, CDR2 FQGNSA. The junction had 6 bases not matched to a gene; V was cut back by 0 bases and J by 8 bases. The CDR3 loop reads CASSLAGSGGVYEQFF. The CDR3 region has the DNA TGTGCCAGCAGCTTAGCCGGTAGCGGGGGGGTCTATGAGCAGTTCTTC. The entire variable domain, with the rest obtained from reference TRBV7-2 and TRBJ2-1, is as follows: GAGVSQSPSNKVTEKGKDVELRCDPISGHTALYWYRQSLGQGLEFLIYFQGNSAPDKSGLPSDRFSAERTGGSVSTLTIQRTQQEDSAVYLCASSLAGSGGVYEQFFGPGTRLTVL.